This T cell receptor (beta chain) was sequenced for a study of T cell responses to AZD1222 COVID-19 vaccine. Germline V CDR1 and CDR2: SEHNR, FQNEAQ (reference sequence). V dropped 7 bases and J dropped 2; count of bases not matched to a gene: 5. This CDR3 is 13 amino acids long. Sequenced by immunoSEQ multiplex PCR; TCRdb stores in-frame clones only, minus some. The sample contains under 150,000 clones, around 90% of which appear only once. This clone was counted once. J is TRBJ2-7 and V is TRBV7-9, with 7 bases lining up with TRBD1. This receptor was obtained from an adult in good health. Sequencing used peripheral blood, obtained on day 0 of MenACWY control vaccination. CDR3 DNA: TGTGCCAGCAACCCGACAGGGACCTACGAGCAGTACTTC. As protein: CASNPTGTYEQYF.